This TCR beta chain derives from a study of blood T cell repertoires in COVID-19. Study overall: From T cells, B-cell-depleted T cells, or PBMCs came the material, which was cDNA or gDNA.

In the original processing: Estimates of nucleated cell counts were drawn from the amplification of reference gene primers. Clones were read by immunoSEQ multiplex PCR, and TCRdb kept only the in-frame ones, dropping some. D and trimming come from the DNA, and the V and J calls and clone size come from that table. The repertoire includes around 200,000 clones, 85% of them detected once, and around 4.9% sits in the top ten. This clone was seen a single time. The sequence was collected from a woman of 80 years or more with acute or convalescent COVID-19. Sequenced input: peripheral blood.

CDR3 DNA: TGCAGCGCAACCGGGACATATGGAGAAAAACTGTTTTTT. Its protein is CSATGTYGEKLFF. The chain employs TRBV29-1 and TRBJ1-4; a possible D gene is TRBD1 (6 bases). Per the germline V gene, CDR1 is SQVTM and CDR2 is ANQGSEA. This CDR3 has 13 amino acids. Trimming shortened V by 7 bases and J by 8 bases, and 17 bases separated the two germline ends.